This TCR beta chain was captured in a study of patients and donors after allogeneic stem cell transplantation. From germline, CDR1 is SGDLS and CDR2 YYNGEE. This CDR3 has 16 residues. V was pared by 3 bases and J by 3 bases, with 5 bases of the junction left unmatched. Each CDR3 protein gets one entry after TCRdb re-called the RT-PCR reads with MiXCR. This sample has 150,000 to 250,000 distinct CDR3 sequences, with around 41% found just once. This receptor was obtained from a human donor who was either an allogeneic HSCT recipient or a stem cell or donor lymphocyte infusion donor (not recorded which). It is not recorded whose cells these are; they may come from a transplant donor. The V and J genes are TRBV9 and TRBJ2-1, with 11 nucleotides matching TRBD2. Input material: blood, either unsorted or a sorted T cell fraction (not recorded which). The CDR3 loop is CASSAQTSGNYNEQFF. The DNA for the CDR3 is TGTGCCAGCAGCGCCCAGACTAGCGGGAACTACAATGAGCAGTTCTTC.